These 11 T cell receptor beta chains were sequenced from one sample in a study of regulatory T cells in long-lasting Graves disease. Arm-PCR with iRepertoire HTBI primers amplified the CDR3 regions for these TCR beta libraries. TCRdb reprocessed the multiplex PCR reads with MiXCR, giving one entry per CDR3 protein. Of 530,000 or so distinct CDR3 sequences listed, roughly a sixth are singletons. Described time point: newly diagnosed GD, antithyroid drugs for less than 3 months. Following extraction of RNA from PBMCs, that RNA was used to make the TCR library. These same data were also listed under a study on T cells in Graves' hyperthyroidism and ophthalmopathy.

Source: peripheral blood mononuclear cells (PBMCs), taken at new diagnosis, from a patient treated with antithyroid drugs. The receptors here all came from a man between 18 and 35 years old with Graves disease.

The chain carries TRBV6-1 and TRBJ2-2; weak D call: TRBD1 (6 bases). This CDR3 has 18 amino acids. Germline CDR1 reads MNHNS; CDR2 reads SASEGT. Deletions cut 7 bases from V and 5 bases from J, with 26 bases between. CDR3 nucleotide sequence: TGTGCCAGCACCCAGAGGCAGGGGTCGGGGAGTGGGACCGGGGAGCTGTTTTTT. As protein: CASTQRQGSGSGTGELFF.

This clonotype was observed at least ten times. The rearrangement uses TRBV2 and TRBJ1-2, with a tentative D call TRBD1 (5 bases). The CDR3 is 15 amino acids. Germline V gene sequence: CDR1 SNHLY, CDR2 FYNNEI. V lost 4 bases to trimming and J lost 4 bases, with 16 bases between them. CDR3 loop: CASSARVTLSYGYTF. DNA of the CDR3: TGTGCCAGCAGTGCCAGGGTAACGCTTAGCTATGGCTACACCTTC.

This clonotype showed up many times. V and J are TRBV27 and TRBJ2-1, with unresolved D. CDR3 size: 11 residues. Trimming pared 3 bases from V and 9 bases from J, leaving 6 bases between. Germline V lookup: CDR1 MNHEY, CDR2 SMNVEV (reference sequence). CDR3 amino acids: CASSLSGEQFF. The CDR3 bases are TGTGCCAGCAGTTTGTCGGGTGAGCAGTTCTTC.

This clonotype has ten or more counts. This chain uses TRBV27 with TRBJ2-1, with 7 bases matching TRBD2. With 8 bases clipped from V and 7 bases from J, the junction kept 14 bases outside the gene matches. The CDR3 contains 15 residues. CDR1 is MNHEY and CDR2 is SMNVEV in the germline V gene (reference sequence). In DNA form, the CDR3 reads TGTGCCAGCTCCGCCTGGACGGGAGGTCGGAATGAGCAGTTCTTC. Its translation: CASSAWTGGRNEQFF.

This clonotype was seen at least ten times. The V and J genes are TRBV27 and TRBJ2-3; 10 bases are a match to TRBD1. V shed 8 bases, J shed 2 bases, and the junction held 7 bases outside the gene matches. The germline V gene has CDR1 MNHEY and CDR2 SMNVEV (reference sequence). The CDR3 contains 15 residues. CDR3 DNA sequence: TGTGCCAGCCACGGCGACAGGGGGCACACAGATACGCAGTATTTT. Its protein is CASHGDRGHTDTQYF.

This clonotype has just a few counts. V and J are TRBV12-3 or TRBV12-4 and TRBJ1-4; 7 nucleotides agree with TRBD1. The J segment lost 10 bases and the V segment lost 4 bases, leaving 6 bases of the junction unmatched. The CDR3 is 13 residues long. CDR3 sequence reads: CASSSRQGGKLFF. CDR3 in DNA: TGTGCCAGCAGTTCCCGACAGGGCGGAAAACTGTTTTTT.

This clonotype has a count of ten or more. The chain combines TRBV20-1 with TRBJ2-1; the match to TRBD2 covers 8 bases. CDR3 size: 15 residues. Germline CDR1 DFQATT, CDR2 SNEGSKA (reference sequence). V dropped 6 bases and J dropped 8; count of bases not matched to a gene: 15. CDR3 loop: CSARRASGRLDEQFF. The CDR3 region has the DNA TGCAGTGCCCGGAGGGCCAGCGGGAGACTCGATGAGCAGTTCTTC.

This clonotype came up a few times. The rearrangement joins TRBV6-2 or TRBV6-3 to TRBJ2-2; D unclear. CDR3 length equals 12 residues. Germline values: CDR1 MNHEY, CDR2 SVGEGT. Trimming pared 9 bases from V and 7 bases from J, leaving 12 bases between. In DNA, the CDR3 is TGTGCCAGTGCTCCTCAGGTCGGGGAGCTGTTTTTT. Translating it yields CASAPQVGELFF.

The chain recombines TRBV10-3 with TRBJ2-2, with D possibly matching TRBD2 (5 bases). The ends were cut back, 0 bases at V and 4 bases at J, with 12 bases in the middle. This CDR3 region has 16 residues. From germline, CDR1 is ENHRY and CDR2 SYGVKD. This CDR3 reads CAISESLSGITGELFF. CDR3 DNA sequence: TGTGCCATCAGTGAGTCGTTAAGCGGAATCACCGGGGAGCTGTTTTTT.

This clonotype was observed many times. This sequence joins TRBV12-3 or TRBV12-4 and TRBJ1-2; D call uncertain. The CDR3 consists of 12 residues. The V gene lost 6 bases and the J gene lost 8 bases, with 13 bases spanning the gap. CDR3 amino acids: CASSPTRTGYTF. As DNA, the CDR3 is TGTGCCAGCAGCCCGACAAGGACCGGCTACACCTTC.

This clonotype was recorded many times. The chain recombines TRBV3-1 with TRBJ2-7; a possible D gene is TRBD1 (6 bases). Germline CDR1 is LGHDT and CDR2 is YNNKEL (reference sequence). The CDR3 covers 15 residues. V was shortened by 4 bases and J by 2 bases, with 15 bases between the two germline ends. In DNA, the CDR3 is TGTGCCAGCAGCCTGGACCGGACAGCCGCCTACGAGCAGTACTTC. Amino acids: CASSLDRTAAYEQYF.